This T cell receptor (beta chain) was sequenced during a study of Graves' ophthalmopathy and Graves' hyperthyroidism. TCR beta CDR3 amplification used RNA transcripts. Following a first-round RT-PCR that used HTBI primers, a second-round multiplex PCR was carried out. TCRdb redid the calling of the multiplex PCR reads with MiXCR, one entry per CDR3 protein. This sample yields 740,000 or so distinct CDR3 sequences, of which 40% are seen a single time; 40% to 55% belongs to the top ten. As for this clonotype: The junction shows a germline mismatch at one end, possibly a read error.

Moderate-to-severe activity, CAS at least 3, NOSPECS at least 4 and duration under 3 months characterized donors with ophthalmopathy. The sequence was collected from an adult man with Graves' ophthalmopathy. Material for sequencing was peripheral blood.

The CDR3 protein is CVSSLRQNTGELFF. In nucleotides, the CDR3 is TGTGTCAGCAGTTTGAGGCAGAACACCGGGGAGCTGTTTTTT. The chain is built from TRBV25-1 and TRBJ2-2; the D is unclear. The CDR3 has 14 residues. Per the germline V gene, CDR1 is MGHDK and CDR2 is SYGVNS.